This entry lists 14 T cell receptor beta chains sequenced from one sample in a study of blood T cells in healthy people across ages. Then a second PCR, running roughly 7 to 11 cycles, was carried out with a sample-barcoded 5' primer and a J-beta primer mix. TCRdb redid the calling of the 5' RACE reads with MiXCR, one entry per CDR3 protein. The top ten clones hold about 20% of a sample with approximately 850,000 distinct CDR3 sequences, 55% to 75% of them seen once. The sequencing input was blood. The receptors shown here come from a man aged 25-45 years in good health.

The genes are TRBV5-1 and TRBJ2-5, with 7 bases lining up with TRBD1. Germline V gives CDR1 SGHRS, CDR2 YFSETQ. Trimming at V came to 4 bases and at J to 2 bases, leaving 8 bases not matched to a gene. This CDR3 region has 15 residues. CDR3 sequence: CASSLDRLGQETQYF. The DNA for the CDR3 is TGCGCCAGCAGCCTGGACAGGCTTGGGCAAGAGACCCAGTACTTC.

The genes are TRBV20-1 and TRBJ2-7, with TRBD1 matching 7 bases. This CDR3 comprises 14 residues. Losses at the gene ends were 3 bases for V and 1 base for J; bases not matched to a gene: 6. The germline gives CDR1 DFQATT, CDR2 SNEGSKA (reference sequence). CDR3 coding DNA: TGCAGTGCTAGTAAAAACAGGGGTTCCTACGAGCAGTACTTC. Translated, it gives CSASKNRGSYEQYF.

The rearrangement joins TRBV20-1 to TRBJ2-4; D might be TRBD2 (5 bases). The end of the DNA is better explained by TRBJ2-7, so the J call may be wrong. CDR3 length equals 13 residues. Germline V gives CDR1 DFQATT, CDR2 SNEGSKA (reference sequence). The CDR3 loop reads CSATPAGSNEQYF. The CDR3 DNA reads as TGCAGTGCCACCCCGGCGGGTTCGAACGAGCAGTACTTC.

This chain uses TRBV9 with TRBJ2-7; 8 positions agree with TRBD2. The CDR3 runs 14 residues. Germline trimming cut 0 bases from V and 4 bases from J; bases unmatched to any gene: 3. Per germline, CDR1 SGDLS and CDR2 YYNGEE. CDR3 DNA: TGTGCCAGCAGCGTAGACGGGACTAGTTACGAGCAGTACTTC. Its protein product is CASSVDGTSYEQYF.

The V gene is TRBV7-9, the J gene TRBJ2-4; D perhaps matches TRBD2 (6 bases). The last part of the DNA fits TRBJ2-7 better; the J call may be wrong. Germline V gene data show CDR1 as SEHNR and CDR2 as FQNEAQ (reference sequence). The CDR3 covers 15 residues. The CDR3 sequence: CASSLGAGRIYEQYF. DNA for the CDR3: TGTGCCAGCAGCCTTGGTGCGGGACGCATCTACGAGCAGTACTTC.

V is TRBV18 and J is TRBJ2-7; 9 nucleotides agree with TRBD1. The CDR3 length is 18 residues. Germline V gene data show CDR1 as KGHSH and CDR2 as LQKENI. J lost 3 bases, V lost 6 bases, and 18 bases had no gene match. The DNA of the CDR3 is TGTGCCAGCTCCCTCAACGGACAGGGGCGTCCGTCTTACTACGAGCAGTACTTC. Translation: CASSLNGQGRPSYYEQYF.

In its sample, this clonotype was seen a few times. The chain links TRBV12-3 or TRBV12-4 to TRBJ1-2, with 9 bases identical to TRBD1. After removal of 6 bases from V and 4 bases from J, the junction contained 3 bases not matched to a gene. This CDR3 has 13 residues. The CDR3 spells CASSRDRAYGYTF. CDR3 sequence (DNA): TGTGCCAGCAGCCGGGACAGGGCCTATGGCTACACCTTC.

The chain uses TRBV30 and TRBJ2-1; D unclear. This CDR3 has 10 residues. Per the germline V gene, CDR1 is GTSNPN and CDR2 is SVGIG (reference sequence). The V and J ends lost 5 bases and 5 bases respectively, with 4 bases between them. For the CDR3, the DNA is TGTGCCTGGGGAAACAATGAGCAGTTCTTC. It codes for CAWGNNEQFF.

This clonotype was counted a few times. Here the CDR3 DNA reads TGCAGTGTAAAAAGGGGGACTTACACCCACAATGAGCAGTTCTTC. This codes for CSVKRGTYTHNEQFF. The gene calls are TRBV20-1 and TRBJ2-1; perhaps D is TRBD1 or TRBD2 (6 bases each). The germline CDR1 and CDR2 sequences are DFQATT and SNEGSKA (reference sequence). The CDR3 loop spans 15 amino acids. V was cut by 7 bases and J by 5 bases, with 21 bases left in between.

The J gene is TRBJ2-7, the V gene TRBV29-1; 12 bases match TRBD2. The V gene end was trimmed by 1 base and the J gene end by 4 bases; junction bases not matched to a gene: 8. The CDR3 sequence is 16 residues long. In germline, CDR1 is SQVTM, CDR2 ANQGSEA. The CDR3 coding sequence is TGCAGCGTTGAAGGACTAGCGGGAGTCAGGAGGTACGAGCAGTACTTC. Protein: CSVEGLAGVRRYEQYF.

This rearrangement joins TRBV11-2 to TRBJ2-1; 10 bases are shared with TRBD2. This CDR3 is 12 amino acids long. Germline V gene data show CDR1 as SGHAT and CDR2 as FQNNGV. Trimming at V came to 5 bases and at J to 10 bases, leaving 2 bases not matched to a gene. In DNA form, the CDR3 reads TGTGCCAGCAGCGTTAGCGGGAGGGAGCAGTTCTTC. Protein: CASSVSGREQFF. Full variable domain (outside the CDR3, taken from reference TRBV11-2 and TRBJ2-1): EAGVAQSPRYKIIEKRQSVAFWCNPISGHATLYWYQQILGQGPKLLIQFQNNGVVDDSQLPKDRFSAERLKGVDSTLKIQPAKLEDSAVYLCASSVSGREQFFGPGTRLTVL.

The rearrangement links TRBV24-1 to TRBJ2-3, with D possibly being TRBD2 (5 bases). CDR3 length equals 15 residues. Trimming took 10 bases from V and 0 from J, leaving 16 bases between them. CDR1 is KGHDR and CDR2 is SFDVKD in the germline V gene. CDR3 residues: CATSKSGASTDTQYF. In DNA, the CDR3 is TGTGCCACGTCAAAGAGCGGCGCTAGCACAGATACGCAGTATTTT.

The chain uses TRBV20-1 and TRBJ1-2; tentatively, D is TRBD1 (5 bases). Germline V gives CDR1 DFQATT, CDR2 SNEGSKA (reference sequence). With 6 bases removed from V and 2 bases from J, the gap between germline ends came to 13 bases. CDR3 length equals 13 residues. CDR3 nucleotides: TGCAGTGCACGAGGGGAAAGAAACTATGGCTACACCTTC. This translates into CSARGERNYGYTF.

The gene calls are TRBV12-3 or TRBV12-4 and TRBJ2-7; D may be TRBD1 (6 bases). V lost 6 bases, J lost 3 bases, and 21 bases lay in between. The CDR3 loop spans 16 amino acids. The CDR3 sequence: CASSPMGHHSGYEQYF. Written as DNA, the CDR3 is TGTGCCAGCAGCCCCATGGGACACCACTCAGGCTACGAGCAGTACTTC.